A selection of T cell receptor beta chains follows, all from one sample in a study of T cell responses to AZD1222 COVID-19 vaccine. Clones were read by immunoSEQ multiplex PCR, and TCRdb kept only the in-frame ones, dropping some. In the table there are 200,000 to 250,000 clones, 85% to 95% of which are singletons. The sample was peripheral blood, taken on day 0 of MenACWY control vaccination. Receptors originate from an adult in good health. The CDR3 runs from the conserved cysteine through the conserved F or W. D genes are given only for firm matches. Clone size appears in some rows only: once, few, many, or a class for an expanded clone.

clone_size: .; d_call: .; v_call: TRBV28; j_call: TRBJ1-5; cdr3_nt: TGTGCCAGCAGTTTTGGTTCGGGCAATCAGCCCCAGCATTTT; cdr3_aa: CASSFGSGNQPQHF
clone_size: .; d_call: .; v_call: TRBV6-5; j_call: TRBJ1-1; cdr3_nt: TGTGCCAGCAGTATGGACGGCGGAAGAGCTTTCTTT; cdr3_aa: CASSMDGGRAFF
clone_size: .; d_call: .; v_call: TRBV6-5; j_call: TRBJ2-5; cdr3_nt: TGTGCCAGCAGGGTCCTTGAGACCCAGTACTTC; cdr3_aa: CASRVLETQYF
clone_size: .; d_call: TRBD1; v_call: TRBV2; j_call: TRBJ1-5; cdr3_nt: TGTGCCAGCAGTCGATCGACAGGGTATCAGCCCCAGCATTTT; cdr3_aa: CASSRSTGYQPQHF
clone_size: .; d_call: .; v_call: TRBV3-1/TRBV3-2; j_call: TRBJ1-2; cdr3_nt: TGTGCCAGCAGCCAAGGCGTGGGTCTTTTCTATGGCTACACCTTC; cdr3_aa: CASSQGVGLFYGYTF
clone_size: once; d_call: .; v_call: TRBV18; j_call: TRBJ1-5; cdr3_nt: TGTGCCAGCTCAGAGGGAAACAATCAGCCCCAGCATTTT; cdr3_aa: CASSEGNNQPQHF
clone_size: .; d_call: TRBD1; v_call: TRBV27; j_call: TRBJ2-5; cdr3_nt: TGTGCCAGCAGTCGGGACAGGCGAGAGACCCAGTACTTC; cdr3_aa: CASSRDRRETQYF
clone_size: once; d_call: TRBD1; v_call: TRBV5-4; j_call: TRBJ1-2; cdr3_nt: TGTGCCAGCAGCCCGGGACAGGGGGCAGGAGGCTACACCTTC; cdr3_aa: CASSPGQGAGGYTF
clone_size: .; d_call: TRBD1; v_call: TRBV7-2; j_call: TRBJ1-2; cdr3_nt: TGTGCCAGCAGCACCCGACAGGGTGTGAACTATGGCTACACCTTC; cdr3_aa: CASSTRQGVNYGYTF
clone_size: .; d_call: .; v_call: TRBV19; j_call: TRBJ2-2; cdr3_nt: TGTGCCAGTAGGTCCAGGGGTACCGGGGAGCTGTTTTTT; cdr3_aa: CASRSRGTGELFF
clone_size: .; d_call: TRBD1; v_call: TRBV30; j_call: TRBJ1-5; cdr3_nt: TGTGCCTGGAGTGGGACAGGCCAAGTTCAGCCCCAGCATTTT; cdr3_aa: CAWSGTGQVQPQHF
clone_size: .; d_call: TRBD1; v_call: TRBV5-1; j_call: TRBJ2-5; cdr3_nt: TGCGCCAGCAGCCTAGACTACGGGACAGGGAAAGAGACCCAGTACTTC; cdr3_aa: CASSLDYGTGKETQYF
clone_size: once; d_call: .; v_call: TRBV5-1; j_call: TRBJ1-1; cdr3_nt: TGCGCCAGCAGCTTAATCGCCAGGGGTGGCACTGAAGCTTTCTTT; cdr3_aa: CASSLIARGGTEAFF
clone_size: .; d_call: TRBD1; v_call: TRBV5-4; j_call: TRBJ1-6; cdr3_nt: TGTGCCAGCAGCCAGACAGGGAGGAATTCACCCCTCCACTTT; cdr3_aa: CASSQTGRNSPLHF
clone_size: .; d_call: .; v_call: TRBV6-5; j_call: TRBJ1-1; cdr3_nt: TGTGCCAGCAGTTACTCCCCTGGAGGAGCCAGCACTGAAGCTTTCTTT; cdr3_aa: CASSYSPGGASTEAFF
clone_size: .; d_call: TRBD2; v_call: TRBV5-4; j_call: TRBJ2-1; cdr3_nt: TGTGCCAGCAGCCCAATCGGGGGGAACAATGAGCAGTTCTTC; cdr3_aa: CASSPIGGNNEQFF
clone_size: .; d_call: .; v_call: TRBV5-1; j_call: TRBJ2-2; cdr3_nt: TGCGCCAGCTCGCAAACTACTTACGCCGGGGAGCTGTTTTTT; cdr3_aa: CASSQTTYAGELFF
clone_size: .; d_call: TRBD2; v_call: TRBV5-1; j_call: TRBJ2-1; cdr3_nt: TGCGCCAGCAGCACTAGCGGGGGGAACAATGAGCAGTTCTTC; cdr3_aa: CASSTSGGNNEQFF
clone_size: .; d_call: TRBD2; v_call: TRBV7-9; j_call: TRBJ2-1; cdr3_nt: TGTGCCAGCAGCTCGACTAGCGGGAATGAGCAGTTCTTC; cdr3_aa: CASSSTSGNEQFF
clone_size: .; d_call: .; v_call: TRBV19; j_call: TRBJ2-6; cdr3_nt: TGTGCCAGTATGAAGGGTGTCTCTGGGGCCAACGTCCTGACTTTC; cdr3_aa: CASMKGVSGANVLTF
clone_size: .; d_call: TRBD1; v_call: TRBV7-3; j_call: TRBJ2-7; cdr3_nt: TGTGCCAGCAGCTTGGACAGGACCAGCTCCTACGAGCAGTACTTC; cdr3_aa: CASSLDRTSSYEQYF
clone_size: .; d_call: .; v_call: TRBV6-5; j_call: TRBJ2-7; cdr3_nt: TGTGCCGGGGCGACAGTCTCCTACGAGCAGTACTTC; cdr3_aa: CAGATVSYEQYF
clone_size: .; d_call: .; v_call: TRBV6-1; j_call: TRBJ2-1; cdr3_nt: TGTGCCAGCAGTGAAGATCTGATTAGGGATGAGCAGTTCTTC; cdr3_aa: CASSEDLIRDEQFF